This TCR beta chain was sequenced in a study of cytomegalovirus exposure and HLA in healthy donors. Vbeta (60) and Jbeta (13) primers were used in the PCR. Some clones are missing from TCRdb's copy, which holds only in-frame ones; the method was immunoSEQ multiplex PCR. The repertoire holds about 150,000 clones, with over 70% as singletons. The CDR3 is 16 amino acids. Trimming removed 4 bases from V and 7 bases from J; junction bases left unmatched: 10. CDR1 and CDR2 from the germline V gene are SGHRS and YFSETQ. Every donor was a healthy person donating bone marrow. Sequenced sample: PBMCs. The V and J genes are TRBV5-1 and TRBJ2-1; TRBD2 agrees at 11 bases. The sequence derives from a man younger than 40 in good health and CMV-seropositive. CDR3 sequence (DNA): TGCGCCAGCAGCGCAACCGGGACTAGCGGTATTAATGAGCAGTTCTTC. Residues: CASSATGTSGINEQFF.